This entry concerns a single T cell receptor (beta chain). Its antigen is still unknown. This record comes from a study of cytomegalovirus exposure and HLA in healthy donors. The germline V gene has CDR1 ENHRY and CDR2 SYGVKD. V gave up 7 bases and J gave up 13 bases; unmatched junction bases: 9. This CDR3 has 13 residues. Broader study findings: Earlier analysis looked at TCR beta V segments, and most were productive about 87% or about 30% of the time.

In the PCR, 60 Vbeta and 13 Jbeta primers were used. Assay used: immunoSEQ multiplex PCR; TCRdb lists only in-frame clones, some missing. Here the sample spans around 90,000 clones, 82% being singletons. The sequenced sample was PBMCs. This TCR was recovered from a man over 45 in good health and CMV-seronegative. The chain couples TRBV10-3 to TRBJ2-1; 11 nucleotides match TRBD2. CDR3 region: CAINPLAGGEQFF. CDR3 coding DNA: TGTGCCATCAATCCCCTAGCGGGAGGTGAACAGTTCTTC.